The entry below gives a single T cell receptor (beta chain) sequence along with its context. Its antigen is unknown. Base qualities are not provided; no much larger clone lies one nucleotide away. Receptor libraries were prepared by the immunoSEQ multiplex PCR assay. Genomic DNA was extracted from the sorted cells, and the TCR beta V, D and J regions were sequenced using the automated high-throughput method of Adaptive Biotechnologies. CDR3 regions were amplified with a two-step, bias-controlled multiplex PCR. An Illumina instrument was used to sequence the amplified TCR beta libraries. The authors processed their data as follows. Demultiplexed reads were processed to lower amplification and sequencing bias, and the IMGT database was used to assign CDR3 sequences to gene families. ImmunoSEQ software version 2.0 was used to analyze the repertoire data. Out-of-frame sequences and sequences with stop codons in the CDR3 were removed from clonotype lists. Clonotypes with a frequency below 0.01% were excluded because such low-frequency clonotypes corresponded to less than one cell. To get richness, observed richness was divided by input cell number, while evenness came from dividing Shannon entropy by log observed richness. Repertoire diversity and similarity between time points were quantified using Simpson diversity and Morisita-Horn overlap indices. Clonotypes were sorted into dominant (>1%), sub-dominant (0.5-0.99%), low abundance (0.1-0.49%) or lowest abundance (<0.1%) groups. A germline index was derived by subtracting total nucleotide additions from total CDR3 length and dividing the result by total CDR3 length. The source is immuneACCESS, and TCRdb retained only in-frame sequences with V and J called. Part of the clones is not carried over; for the studies checked, unresolved V genes explain less than half of this, and the remainder is unexplained. V and J calls plus clone size are reproduced from that table; the DNA served to infer D and trimming. This sample is represented by around 45,000 clones; 85% to 90% of them were singletons. Roughly 0.7% of the sample belongs to the ten largest clones.

The intended sense of this specimen's time point label: late/post reinfection, 12 to 24 weeks after detection. The sorted cells were sequenced directly ex vivo, without any in vitro expansion ahead of TCR sequencing. The donors were people who inject drugs and were enrolled in the Montreal Acute Hepatitis C Cohort Study (HEPCO) in Canada. Total naive CD8 T cells, sorted as viable CD3+ CD8+ CD45RO-, came from two donors at all three reinfection time points as controls. Before sorting, cryopreserved peripheral blood mononuclear cells were thawed, and CD8 T cells were purified from the thawed cells. The MACS CD8+ T cell Isolation Kit was used to enrich CD8 T cells through negative selection. A BD FACSAria II sorter with FACSDiva software was used for cell sorting, and FlowJo was used for data analysis. From cysteine to phenylalanine, the CDR3 is 16 amino acids long. Kept here is only the CDR3 DNA, which spans 48 bases and is read in frame from base 1. The V end gives up 5 bases and the J end 2 bases, leaving 9 bases in the junction not matched to a gene. From a lookup of the germline V gene (reference sequence), CDR1 and CDR2 are MNHEY and SMNVEV.

The data were obtained in a study of memory CD8 T cells in hepatitis C reinfection (dated by TCRdb to 2015 to 2018). About the investigation overall: Two consecutive HCV infections were spontaneously resolved by three donors, whereas a primary infection was cleared by two donors who then became chronically infected after reinfection. HCV reinfection was defined by a positive HCV RNA test following two negative tests taken at least 60 days apart. Late or post reinfection samples were collected 12 to 24 weeks after reinfection was detected. The TCR beta repertoire of virus-specific CD8 T cells was tracked longitudinally in 4 or 5 donors across an HCV reinfection episode. Roughly five reinfection cases with stored pre-reinfection samples were identified between about 2009 and 2013. In the reinfection study, participants with a resolved prior HCV infection were followed up every 3 months.

What the work shows at the level of the full study, not this receptor alone: With only five or six donors, the study could not reach definitive conclusions about public clonotypes linked to secondary clearance.

What was sequenced was naive CD8+ T cells sorted from blood. According to the study, the label for this sample's cell subset or site signals: total naive CD8+CD45RO- T cells. The sequence is built from TRBV27 and TRBJ2-3; 8 central bases correspond to TRBD1. This TCR was sampled from a man aged 18 to 30 with hepatitis C virus infection. CDR3 loop: CASSPSDRAPTDTQYF. The nucleotide sequence is given as TGTGCCAGCAGTCCCTCGGACAGGGCACCCACAGATACGCAGTATTTT.